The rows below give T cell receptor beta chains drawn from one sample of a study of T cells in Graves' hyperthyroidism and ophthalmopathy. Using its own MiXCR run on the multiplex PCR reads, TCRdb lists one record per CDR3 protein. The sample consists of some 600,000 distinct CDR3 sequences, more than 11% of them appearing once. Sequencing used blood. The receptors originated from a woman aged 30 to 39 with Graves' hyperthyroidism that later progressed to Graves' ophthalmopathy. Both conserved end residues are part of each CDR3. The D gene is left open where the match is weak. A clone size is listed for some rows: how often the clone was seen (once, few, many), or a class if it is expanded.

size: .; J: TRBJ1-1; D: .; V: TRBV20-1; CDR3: CSARDTWGRTEAFF; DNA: TGCAGTGCTAGAGATACTTGGGGCCGAACTGAAGCTTTCTTT
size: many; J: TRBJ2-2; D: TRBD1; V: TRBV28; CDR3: CASSFNRGLNTGELFF; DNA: TGTGCCAGCAGTTTTAACAGGGGTCTGAACACCGGGGAGCTGTTTTTT
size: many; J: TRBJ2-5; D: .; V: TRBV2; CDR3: CASSQETQYF; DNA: TGTGCCAGCAGCCAAGAGACCCAGTACTTC
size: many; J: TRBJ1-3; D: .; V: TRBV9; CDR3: CASSPQAFGGSSGNTIYF; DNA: TGTGCCAGCAGCCCCCAAGCTTTTGGAGGGAGCTCTGGAAACACCATATATTTT
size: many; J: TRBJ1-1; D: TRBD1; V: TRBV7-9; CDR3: CASSRTGGWNTEAFF; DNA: TGTGCCAGCAGTAGGACAGGGGGTTGGAACACTGAAGCTTTCTTT
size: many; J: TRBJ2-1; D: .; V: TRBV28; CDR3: CASSPLRTTHSYNEQFF; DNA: TGTGCCAGCAGTCCGCTGCGGACGACCCACTCCTACAATGAGCAGTTCTTC
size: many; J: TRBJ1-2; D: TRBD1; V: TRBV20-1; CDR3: CSARWQGERGYTF; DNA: TGCAGTGCTAGGTGGCAGGGGGAGAGGGGCTACACCTTC
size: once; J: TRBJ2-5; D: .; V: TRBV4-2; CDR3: CASSQDRGPVGETQYF; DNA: TGTGCCAGCAGCCAAGATCGTGGACCTGTGGGGGAGACCCAGTACTTC
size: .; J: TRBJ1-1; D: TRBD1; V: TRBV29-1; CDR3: CSVGGQGNTEAFF; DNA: TGCAGCGTTGGGGGACAGGGAAACACTGAAGCTTTCTTT
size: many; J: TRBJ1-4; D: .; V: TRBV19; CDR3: CASSQRGGVVNEKLFF; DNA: TGTGCCAGTAGTCAGAGGGGCGGAGTGGTTAATGAAAAACTGTTTTTT
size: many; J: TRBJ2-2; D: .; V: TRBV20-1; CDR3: CSARDQSTGWTGELFF; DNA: TGCAGTGCTAGAGATCAGTCGACAGGTTGGACCGGGGAGCTGTTTTTT
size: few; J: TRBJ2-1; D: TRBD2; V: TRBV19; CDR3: CASKTLAGGDEQFF; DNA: TGTGCCAGTAAAACACTAGCGGGAGGTGACGAGCAGTTCTTC
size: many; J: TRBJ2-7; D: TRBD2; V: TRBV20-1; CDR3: CSARDYTSGRSNEQYF; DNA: TGCAGTGCTAGAGATTACACCAGCGGGAGGAGCAACGAGCAGTACTTC
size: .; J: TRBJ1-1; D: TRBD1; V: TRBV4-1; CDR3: CASSQTTGDTEAFF; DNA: TGCGCCAGCAGCCAAACGACAGGGGACACTGAAGCTTTCTTT
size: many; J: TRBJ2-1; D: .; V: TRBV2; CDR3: CASSREAQSYNEQFF; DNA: TGTGCCAGTAGCAGAGAGGCGCAATCCTACAATGAGCAGTTCTTC
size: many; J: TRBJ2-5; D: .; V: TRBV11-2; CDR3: CASSLGTVEETQYF; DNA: TGTGCCAGCAGCCTAGGGACGGTTGAAGAGACCCAGTACTTC
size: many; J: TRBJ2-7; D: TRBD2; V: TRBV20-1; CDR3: CSARGASGGYEQYF; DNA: TGCAGTGCTAGGGGGGCTAGCGGGGGCTACGAGCAGTACTTC
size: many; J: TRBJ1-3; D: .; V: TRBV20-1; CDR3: CSASLGGSGNTIYF; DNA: TGCAGTGCTAGTCTAGGGGGCTCTGGAAACACCATATATTTT
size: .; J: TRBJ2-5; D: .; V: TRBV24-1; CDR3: CATSDSAAGKETQYF; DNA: TGTGCCACCAGTGATAGCGCGGCAGGGAAAGAGACCCAGTACTTC
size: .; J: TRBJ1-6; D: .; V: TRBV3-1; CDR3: CASSQYQGYNSPLHF; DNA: TGTGCCAGCAGCCAATACCAGGGTTATAATTCACCCCTCCACTTT
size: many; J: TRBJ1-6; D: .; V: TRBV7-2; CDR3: CASSFYSGMALHF; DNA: TGTGCCAGCAGCTTTTATAGCGGTATGGCCCTCCACTTT
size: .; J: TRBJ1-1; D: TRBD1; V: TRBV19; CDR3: CASTLLGTGLMNTEAFF; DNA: TGTGCCAGTACCCTACTGGGGACAGGCCTCATGAACACTGAAGCTTTCTTT
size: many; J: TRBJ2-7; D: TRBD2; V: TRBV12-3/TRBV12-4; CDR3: CASSRRGGYYEQYF; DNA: TGTGCCAGCTCTCGCCGGGGGGGGTACTACGAGCAGTACTTC
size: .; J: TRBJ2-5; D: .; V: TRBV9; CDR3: CASSPGKTNQETQYF; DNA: TGTGCCAGCAGCCCAGGGAAAACCAACCAAGAGACCCAGTACTTC
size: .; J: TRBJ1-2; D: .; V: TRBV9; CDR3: CAGTSAGGYTF; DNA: TGTGCCGGCACCAGCGCGGGGGGCTACACCTTC
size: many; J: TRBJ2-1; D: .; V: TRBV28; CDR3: CASSLNVDEQFF; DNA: TGTGCCAGCAGTTTAAATGTCGATGAGCAGTTCTTC
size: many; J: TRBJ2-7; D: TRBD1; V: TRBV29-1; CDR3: CSVGTVGMGEQYF; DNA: TGCAGCGTAGGGACAGTGGGGATGGGGGAGCAGTACTTC
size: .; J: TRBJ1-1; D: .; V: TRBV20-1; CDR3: CSAHPGLGNTEAFF; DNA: TGCAGTGCCCATCCGGGCCTAGGGAACACTGAAGCTTTCTTT
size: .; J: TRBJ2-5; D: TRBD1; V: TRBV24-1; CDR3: CATSDPGQGLEETQYF; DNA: TGTGCCACCAGTGACCCGGGACAGGGGCTTGAAGAGACCCAGTACTTC
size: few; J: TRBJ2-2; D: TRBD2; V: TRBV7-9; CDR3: CASSTSVLAGGPTGELFF; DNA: TGTGCCAGCAGCACATCCGTTCTAGCGGGAGGGCCCACCGGGGAGCTGTTTTTT
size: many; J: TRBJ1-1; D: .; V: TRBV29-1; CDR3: CSYLGRANTEAFF; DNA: TGCAGCTATCTAGGCCGAGCGAACACTGAAGCTTTCTTT
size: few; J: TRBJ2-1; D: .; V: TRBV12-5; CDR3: CASGLGNRLPDYNEQFF; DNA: TGTGCTAGTGGTTTGGGGAACAGGCTCCCCGACTACAATGAGCAGTTCTTC
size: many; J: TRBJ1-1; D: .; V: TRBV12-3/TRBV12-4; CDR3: CASSLGSFNEAFF; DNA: TGTGCCAGCAGTTTAGGGTCTTTCAATGAAGCTTTCTTT
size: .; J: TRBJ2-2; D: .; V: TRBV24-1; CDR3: CATSTFDSLIMNTGELFF; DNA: TGTGCCACCAGCACGTTTGACAGCCTAATTATGAACACCGGGGAGCTGTTTTTT
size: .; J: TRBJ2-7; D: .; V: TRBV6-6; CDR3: CASSYSATEQYF; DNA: TGTGCCAGCAGTTACTCCGCTACCGAGCAGTACTTC
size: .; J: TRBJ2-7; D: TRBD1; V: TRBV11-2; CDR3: CASSARGTGNYEQYF; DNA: TGTGCCAGCAGCGCCCGAGGGACAGGGAACTACGAGCAGTACTTC
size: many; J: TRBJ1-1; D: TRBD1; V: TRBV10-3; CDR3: CAISETLTGESEAFF; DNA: TGTGCCATCAGTGAGACCTTGACAGGGGAGAGTGAAGCTTTCTTT
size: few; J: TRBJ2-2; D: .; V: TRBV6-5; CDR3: CASSYSAGVNTGELFF; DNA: TGTGCCAGCAGTTACTCGGCAGGGGTTAACACCGGGGAGCTGTTTTTT
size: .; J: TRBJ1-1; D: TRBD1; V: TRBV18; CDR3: CASSPQTGGPNTEAFF; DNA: TGTGCCAGCTCACCCCAGACAGGGGGCCCGAACACTGAAGCTTTCTTT
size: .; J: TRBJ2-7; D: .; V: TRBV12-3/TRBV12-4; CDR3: CASKGALSYEQYF; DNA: TGTGCCAGCAAAGGGGCCCTCTCCTACGAGCAGTACTTC
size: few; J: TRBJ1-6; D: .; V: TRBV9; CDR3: CASSVVTSPDSPLHF; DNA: TGTGCCAGCAGCGTAGTGACCTCCCCGGATTCACCCCTCCACTTT
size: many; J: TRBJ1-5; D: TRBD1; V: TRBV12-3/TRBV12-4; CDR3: CASSADRGSNQPQHF; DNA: TGTGCCAGCAGTGCGGACAGGGGAAGCAATCAGCCCCAGCATTTT
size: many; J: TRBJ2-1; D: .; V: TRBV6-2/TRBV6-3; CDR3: CASSYSSRPSYNEQFF; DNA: TGTGCCAGCAGTTACTCTAGCAGACCGTCCTACAATGAGCAGTTCTTC
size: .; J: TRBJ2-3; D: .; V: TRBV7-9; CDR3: CASSPPSGAPGDTQYF; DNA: TGTGCCAGCAGCCCTCCTTCCGGGGCCCCCGGAGATACGCAGTATTTT
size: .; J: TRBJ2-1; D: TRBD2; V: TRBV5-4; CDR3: CASSLAGREGEQFF; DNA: TGTGCCAGCAGCTTGGCCGGGAGGGAAGGTGAGCAGTTCTTC
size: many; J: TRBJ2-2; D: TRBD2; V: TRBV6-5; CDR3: CASSYSSGTGGGELFF; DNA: TGTGCCAGCAGTTACTCGTCCGGGACGGGGGGCGGGGAGCTGTTTTTT
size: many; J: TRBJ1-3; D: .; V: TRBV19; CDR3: CASSHDSRNTIYF; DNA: TGTGCCAGTAGCCACGACAGCAGAAACACCATATATTTT
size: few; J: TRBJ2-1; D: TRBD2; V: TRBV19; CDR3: CASSNGLAGARSYNEQFF; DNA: TGTGCCAGTAGTAATGGACTAGCGGGAGCCCGCTCCTACAATGAGCAGTTCTTC
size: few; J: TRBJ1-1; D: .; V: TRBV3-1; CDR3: CASSHQKGGGVNTEAFF; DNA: TGTGCCAGCAGCCACCAAAAGGGGGGGGGAGTGAACACTGAAGCTTTCTTT
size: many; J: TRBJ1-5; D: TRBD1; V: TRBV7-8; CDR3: CATTFGTGVSPSNQPQHF; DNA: TGTGCCACAACATTTGGGACAGGGGTTTCCCCTAGCAATCAGCCCCAGCATTTT
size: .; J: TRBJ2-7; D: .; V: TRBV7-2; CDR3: CASSLVPPAYEQYF; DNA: TGTGCCAGCAGCTTAGTTCCACCAGCCTACGAGCAGTACTTC
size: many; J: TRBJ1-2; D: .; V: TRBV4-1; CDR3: CASSQDFGRRLPTF; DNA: TGCGCCAGCAGCCAAGATTTTGGGAGGAGGTTGCCCACCTTC
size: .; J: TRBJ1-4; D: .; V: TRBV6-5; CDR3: CASSYDLTGGEKLFF; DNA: TGTGCCAGCAGTTACGACCTCACCGGAGGCGAAAAACTGTTTTTT
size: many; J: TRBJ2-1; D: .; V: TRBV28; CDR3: CASTLRTLSSYNEQFF; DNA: TGTGCCAGCACACTCCGGACGCTGAGCTCCTACAATGAGCAGTTCTTC